Presented here are 18 T cell receptor beta chains from one specimen sequenced in a study of response to subunit inactivated influenza vaccine. TCRdb called the RT-PCR reads again in MiXCR, with one record for every CDR3 protein. The table lists fewer than 750,000 distinct CDR3 sequences, less than 15% of them singletons. The sample consisted of PBMCs from blood, taken 11 to 12 days after vaccination. The receptor set was obtained from a man aged 50 to 60 who received an inactivated influenza vaccine.

This clonotype was recorded a few times. This chain uses TRBV4-3 with TRBJ2-2; a weak D match, TRBD1 (6 bases). Looked up from germline, CDR1 is LGHNA and CDR2 is YSLEER. The CDR3 runs 16 residues. V was cut by 1 base and J by 5 bases, with 14 bases left in between. For the CDR3, the DNA is TGCGCCAGCAGCCAAGGGTCAGGGGCGGAGACCGGGGAGCTGTTTTTT. This codes for CASSQGSGAETGELFF.

This clonotype was detected ten times or more. This chain connects TRBV5-1 to TRBJ2-3; D gene unclear. Deletions cut 0 bases from V and 6 bases from J, with 14 bases between. The CDR3 length is 15 residues. The germline CDR1 and CDR2 sequences are SGHRS and YFSETQ. In nucleotides, the CDR3 is TGCGCCAGCAGCTTGGCCGGCCGAGAGGCCGATACGCAGTATTTT. Translating gives CASSLAGREADTQYF.

The gene calls are TRBV5-1 and TRBJ2-3; TRBD1 is a possible D gene (6 bases). Between the trimmed V and J ends, which lost 1 base and 5 bases, there was a span of 11 bases. CDR3 size: 14 residues. The germline V gene has CDR1 SGHRS and CDR2 YFSETQ. CDR3 protein: CASSLWTVGDTQYF. The CDR3 DNA is TGCGCCAGCAGCTTGTGGACAGTAGGAGATACGCAGTATTTT.

This chain joins TRBV20-1 and TRBJ2-7; D not certain. The germline gives CDR1 DFQATT, CDR2 SNEGSKA (reference sequence). The CDR3 loop spans 11 amino acids. V lost 5 bases, J lost 3 bases, and 8 bases lay in between. This CDR3 reads CSAGDHYEQYF. CDR3 nucleotides: TGCAGTGCTGGCGATCACTACGAGCAGTACTTC.

This clonotype has just a few counts. Written as DNA, the CDR3 is TGTGCCAGCAGTGCCTCGCAGGGGGGGACTGAAGCTTTCTTT. It yields the protein CASSASQGGTEAFF. The chain is built from TRBV25-1 and TRBJ1-1; TRBD1 agrees at 7 bases. CDR1 and CDR2 from the germline V gene are MGHDK and SYGVNS. The CDR3 is 14 residues long. Trimming at V came to 4 bases and at J to 5 bases, leaving 7 bases not matched to a gene.

In its sample, this clonotype was seen many times. In nucleotides, the CDR3 is TGCGCCAGCAGCCAAGAACGCGGGACTAGAACTCGGCAGTTCTTC. Translating gives CASSQERGTRTRQFF. The chain combines TRBV4-3 with TRBJ2-1, with TRBD2 matching over 8 bases. CDR3 length equals 15 residues. V trimming: 0 bases; J trimming: 12 bases; junction bases outside the gene matches: 10. Per germline, CDR1 LGHNA and CDR2 YSLEER.

This clonotype was seen a handful of times. The chain recombines TRBV6-1 with TRBJ2-4; the D gene is possibly TRBD2 (7 bases). Germline V gene data show CDR1 as MNHNS and CDR2 as SASEGT. The CDR3 is 14 residues long. Trimming left V 10 bases short and J 6 bases short, with 19 bases between. The CDR3 loop reads CATKPGGGGNIQYF. The CDR3 bases are TGTGCCACCAAACCGGGGGGCGGGGGAAACATTCAGTACTTC.

The chain is built from TRBV7-2 and TRBJ2-2; D is perhaps TRBD1 (5 bases). The CDR3 length is 16 residues. Germline CDR1 and CDR2: SGHTA and FQGNSA. The V end lost 5 bases, the J end lost 1 base, and 14 bases lay between the germline ends. CDR3 region: CASSQQVGLNTGELFF. The CDR3, as DNA: TGTGCCAGCAGCCAACAGGTCGGGTTGAACACCGGGGAGCTGTTTTTT.

This clonotype was observed a handful of times. This rearrangement joins TRBV6-1 to TRBJ2-3, with TRBD2 matching over 9 bases. The V and J ends lost 9 bases and 2 bases, in that order; junction bases with no gene match: 6. In germline, CDR1 is MNHNS, CDR2 SASEGT. The CDR3 spans 14 residues. CDR3 amino acids: CASKAGGLTDTQYF. The CDR3 DNA sequence: TGTGCCAGTAAAGCGGGGGGACTCACAGATACGCAGTATTTT.

This clonotype was found many times. The CDR3: CASREALGGFTEAFF. The CDR3, as DNA: TGTGCCAGCAGAGAAGCCCTTGGGGGTTTTACTGAAGCTTTCTTT. J is TRBJ1-1 and V is TRBV5-5; the D gene is possibly TRBD1 (5 bases). Germline V gives CDR1 SGHKS, CDR2 YYEKEE (reference sequence). V was shortened by 5 bases and J by 5 bases, with 19 bases between the two germline ends. The length of the CDR3 is 15 residues.

This chain uses TRBV2 with TRBJ2-2; D gene ambiguous. CDR1 is SNHLY, CDR2 FYNNEI, per germline. CDR3 size: 14 residues. The ends were cut back, 1 base at V and 4 bases at J, with 7 bases in the middle. The CDR3 reads CASSEGGPTGELFF. CDR3 coding DNA: TGTGCCAGCAGTGAAGGCGGCCCCACCGGGGAGCTGTTTTTT.

This clonotype was picked up many times. The chain couples TRBV20-1 to TRBJ2-1; D is tentatively TRBD1 or TRBD2 (5 bases each). The CDR3 length is 12 residues. The germline V and J ends were trimmed by 3 bases and 5 bases, with 8 bases remaining between them. CDR1 and CDR2 from the germline V gene are DFQATT and SNEGSKA (reference sequence). The CDR3 nucleotides are TGCAGTGCTAGCGGGGCTAACAATGAGCAGTTCTTC. Protein product: CSASGANNEQFF.

The rearrangement links TRBV20-1 to TRBJ2-3; TRBD2 agrees at 12 bases. The trim removed 6 bases at V and 2 bases at J, leaving 12 bases unmatched. CDR1 DFQATT and CDR2 SNEGSKA come from the germline V gene (reference sequence). CDR3 length: 17 residues. The CDR3 loop reads CSAPPPGLAGNTDTQYF. The CDR3, as DNA: TGCAGTGCCCCACCTCCGGGACTAGCGGGTAACACAGATACGCAGTATTTT.

This clonotype was detected a few times. Germline and junction disagree at one end, which may indicate a read error. The rearrangement links TRBV6-5 to TRBJ1-6; D is uncertain. Germline V gives CDR1 MNHEY, CDR2 SVGAGI. The CDR3 has 14 amino acids. The chain's CDR3 is CASSNSLNNSPLHF. In nucleotides, the CDR3 is TGTGCCAGCAGTAACTCACTGAATAATTCACCCCTCCACTTT.

The chain uses TRBV20-1 and TRBJ2-2; D could derive from TRBD1 or TRBD2 (5 bases each). Between the trimmed V and J ends, which lost 1 base and 4 bases, there was a span of 16 bases. CDR3 length: 16 residues. Per the germline V gene, CDR1 is DFQATT and CDR2 is SNEGSKA (reference sequence). The CDR3 sequence: CSARVRDHGGTGELFF. In DNA, the CDR3 is TGCAGTGCTAGAGTCAGGGACCACGGAGGCACCGGGGAGCTGTTTTTT.

This clonotype was counted only a few times. A junction boundary mismatches the germline segment, possibly from a read error. The rearrangement uses TRBV15 and TRBJ2-7; D perhaps matches TRBD2 (7 bases). CDR1 is LNHNV and CDR2 is YYDKDF in the germline V gene (reference sequence). The CDR3 runs to 17 residues. CDR3 DNA sequence: TGTGCCACCAGCGGAGAGAGGTGGGGGGGACAATCCTACGAGCAGTACTTC. Translation gives CATSGERWGGQSYEQYF.

The chain uses TRBV6-1 and TRBJ2-7, with a weak D call TRBD2 (6 bases). Germline CDR1 and CDR2: MNHNS and SASEGT. CDR3 length: 12 amino acids. The ends were cut back, 0 bases at V and 7 bases at J, with 7 bases in the middle. The CDR3 region is CASSEAGREQYF. CDR3 sequence (DNA): TGTGCCAGCAGTGAAGCGGGGAGGGAGCAGTACTTC.

The J gene is TRBJ2-5, the V gene TRBV20-1; 9 nucleotides align to TRBD2. The junction had 5 bases not matched to a gene; V was cut back by 3 bases and J by 0 bases. Germline CDR1 and CDR2: DFQATT and SNEGSKA (reference sequence). The CDR3 extends over 15 amino acids. CDR3 bases: TGCAGTGCTAGGGGGGTAGCGGGGGACCAAGAGACCCAGTACTTC. It yields the protein CSARGVAGDQETQYF.